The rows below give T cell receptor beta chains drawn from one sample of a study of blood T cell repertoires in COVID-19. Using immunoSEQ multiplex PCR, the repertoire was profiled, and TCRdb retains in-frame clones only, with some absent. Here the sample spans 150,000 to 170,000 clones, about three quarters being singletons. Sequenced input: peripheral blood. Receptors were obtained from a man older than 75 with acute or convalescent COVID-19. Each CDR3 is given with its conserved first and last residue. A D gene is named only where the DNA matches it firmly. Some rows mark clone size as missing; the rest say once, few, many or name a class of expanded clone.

CDR3 protein: CASSIIRGLANEKLFF
CDR3 DNA: TGTGCCAGTAGTATTATCAGGGGGCTGGCTAATGAAAAACTGTTTTTT
J gene: TRBJ1-4
V gene: TRBV19
clone size: few
D gene: TRBD1

CDR3 protein: CASSQEGRAQQPQHF
CDR3 DNA: TGTGCCAGCAGCCAAGAAGGGAGGGCCCAACAGCCCCAGCATTTT
J gene: TRBJ1-5
V gene: TRBV4-2
clone size: once
D gene: -

CDR3 protein: CASSTPRVLSNQPQHF
CDR3 DNA: TGTGCCAGTAGTACACCCAGGGTTTTGAGCAATCAGCCCCAGCATTTT
J gene: TRBJ1-5
V gene: TRBV19
clone size: -
D gene: -

CDR3 protein: CASSQDISGGADTQYF
CDR3 DNA: TGTGCCAGCAGCCAAGATATTAGCGGGGGAGCAGATACGCAGTATTTT
J gene: TRBJ2-3
V gene: TRBV3-1/TRBV3-2
clone size: -
D gene: TRBD2

CDR3 protein: CASSADFNSPLHF
CDR3 DNA: TGTGCCAGCAGCGCCGACTTTAATTCACCCCTCCACTTT
J gene: TRBJ1-6
V gene: TRBV7-8
clone size: -
D gene: -

CDR3 protein: CASRLTGGYEQYF
CDR3 DNA: TGTGCCAGCCGTTTGACTGGAGGCTACGAGCAGTACTTC
J gene: TRBJ2-7
V gene: TRBV19
clone size: -
D gene: -

CDR3 protein: CASSEIMGHWEKLFF
CDR3 DNA: TGTGCCAGCAGTGAAATAATGGGACATTGGGAAAAACTGTTTTTT
J gene: TRBJ1-4
V gene: TRBV25-1
clone size: -
D gene: -

CDR3 protein: CASSGDRGQDTQYF
CDR3 DNA: TGTGCCAGCAGTGGGGACAGGGGGCAAGATACGCAGTATTTT
J gene: TRBJ2-3
V gene: TRBV6-4
clone size: -
D gene: TRBD1

CDR3 protein: CASSSGQETQYF
CDR3 DNA: TGTGCCAGCTCAAGCGGTCAAGAGACCCAGTACTTC
J gene: TRBJ2-5
V gene: TRBV18
clone size: -
D gene: -

CDR3 protein: CAIGPRETQYF
CDR3 DNA: TGTGCCATCGGGCCCAGAGAGACCCAGTACTTC
J gene: TRBJ2-5
V gene: TRBV10-3
clone size: -
D gene: -

CDR3 protein: CASSPLEVMNTEAFF
CDR3 DNA: TGCGCCAGCAGTCCCTTAGAAGTCATGAACACTGAAGCTTTCTTT
J gene: TRBJ1-1
V gene: TRBV23-1
clone size: -
D gene: -

CDR3 protein: CASGQRPDTQYF
CDR3 DNA: TGTGCCAGCGGACAGCGGCCGGATACGCAGTATTTT
J gene: TRBJ2-3
V gene: TRBV6-6
clone size: -
D gene: -

CDR3 protein: CASSQDWGSTEAFF
CDR3 DNA: TGTGCCAGCAGCCAAGACTGGGGCAGCACTGAAGCTTTCTTT
J gene: TRBJ1-1
V gene: TRBV3-1/TRBV3-2
clone size: few
D gene: -

CDR3 protein: CASSPGQGRENEQFF
CDR3 DNA: TGTGCCAGCAGCCCGGGACAGGGAAGGGAAAATGAGCAGTTCTTC
J gene: TRBJ2-1
V gene: TRBV5-4
clone size: -
D gene: TRBD1

CDR3 protein: CASGNRDGNTIYF
CDR3 DNA: TGTGCCAGCGGAAACAGGGACGGAAACACCATATATTTT
J gene: TRBJ1-3
V gene: TRBV6-6
clone size: -
D gene: -

CDR3 protein: CASSHKDTGELFF
CDR3 DNA: TGTGCCAGCAGTCACAAAGACACCGGGGAGCTGTTTTTT
J gene: TRBJ2-2
V gene: TRBV6-2/TRBV6-3
clone size: once
D gene: -

CDR3 protein: CASNFGEPNSPLHF
CDR3 DNA: TGCGCCAGCAATTTCGGGGAACCGAATTCACCCCTCCACTTT
J gene: TRBJ1-6
V gene: TRBV5-1
clone size: -
D gene: -

CDR3 protein: CASSPLGRGGQETQYF
CDR3 DNA: TGTGCCAGCAGTCCCTTGGGGCGGGGGGGACAAGAGACCCAGTACTTC
J gene: TRBJ2-5
V gene: TRBV11-3
clone size: -
D gene: TRBD2

CDR3 protein: CASSLGGGDAFF
CDR3 DNA: TGTGCCAGCAGCTTAGGTGGGGGGGACGCTTTCTTT
J gene: TRBJ1-1
V gene: TRBV7-6
clone size: -
D gene: -

CDR3 protein: CASSLQGHQETQYF
CDR3 DNA: TGCGCCAGCAGCTTACAGGGTCACCAAGAGACCCAGTACTTC
J gene: TRBJ2-5
V gene: TRBV5-1
clone size: -
D gene: -

CDR3 protein: CASSLNLAGGQETQYF
CDR3 DNA: TGTGCCAGCAGCCTTAATTTAGCGGGGGGCCAAGAGACCCAGTACTTC
J gene: TRBJ2-5
V gene: TRBV11-2
clone size: once
D gene: TRBD2

CDR3 protein: CATSSAGKGDTQYF
CDR3 DNA: TGTGCCACCAGCTCGGCGGGGAAGGGAGATACGCAGTATTTT
J gene: TRBJ2-3
V gene: TRBV24-1
clone size: -
D gene: -

CDR3 protein: CASSLFRDSPNEQFF
CDR3 DNA: TGTGCCAGCAGCTTATTCCGGGACAGTCCAAATGAGCAGTTCTTC
J gene: TRBJ2-1
V gene: TRBV3-1/TRBV3-2
clone size: -
D gene: TRBD1

CDR3 protein: CASSQALGAGNTIYF
CDR3 DNA: TGTGCCAGCAGCCAAGCCCTGGGAGCCGGAAACACCATATATTTT
J gene: TRBJ1-3
V gene: TRBV3-1/TRBV3-2
clone size: -
D gene: -

CDR3 protein: CASRSGQGGWETQYF
CDR3 DNA: TGTGCCAGCAGGTCCGGACAGGGGGGTTGGGAGACCCAGTACTTC
J gene: TRBJ2-5
V gene: TRBV7-2
clone size: -
D gene: TRBD1

CDR3 protein: CASSPGSNSRQPQHF
CDR3 DNA: TGTGCCAGCAGCCCCGGTAGTAACTCACGACAGCCCCAGCATTTT
J gene: TRBJ1-5
V gene: TRBV7-9
clone size: -
D gene: -

CDR3 protein: CASSPQDFLRSETQYF
CDR3 DNA: TGTGCCAGCAGCCCACAAGATTTCCTGAGGTCGGAGACCCAGTACTTC
J gene: TRBJ2-5
V gene: TRBV6-2/TRBV6-3
clone size: once
D gene: -

CDR3 protein: CASSRRDRDPEQYF
CDR3 DNA: TGTGCCAGCAGCCGCCGGGACAGGGACCCCGAGCAGTACTTC
J gene: TRBJ2-7
V gene: TRBV6-6
clone size: -
D gene: TRBD1

CDR3 protein: CASSRYQETQYF
CDR3 DNA: TGTGCCAGCAGCCGTTACCAAGAGACCCAGTACTTC
J gene: TRBJ2-5
V gene: TRBV7-2
clone size: -
D gene: -

CDR3 protein: CASSQEEGTEAFF
CDR3 DNA: TGCGCCAGCAGCCAAGAGGAGGGTACTGAAGCTTTCTTT
J gene: TRBJ1-1
V gene: TRBV4-1
clone size: few
D gene: -

CDR3 protein: CSAGGIGRGHETQYF
CDR3 DNA: TGCAGCGCTGGGGGGATTGGCAGGGGGCACGAGACCCAGTACTTC
J gene: TRBJ2-5
V gene: TRBV29-1
clone size: -
D gene: TRBD1

CDR3 protein: CASSLAGGETQYF
CDR3 DNA: TGCGCCAGCAGCTTGGCCGGGGGGGAGACCCAGTACTTC
J gene: TRBJ2-5
V gene: TRBV5-1
clone size: -
D gene: TRBD2

CDR3 protein: CASRGDRGTEAFF
CDR3 DNA: TGTGCCAGCAGAGGGGACAGGGGGACTGAAGCTTTCTTT
J gene: TRBJ1-1
V gene: TRBV7-9
clone size: -
D gene: TRBD1

CDR3 protein: CASSTPAAQETQYF
CDR3 DNA: TGTGCCAGCAGCACCCCCGCGGCCCAAGAGACCCAGTACTTC
J gene: TRBJ2-5
V gene: TRBV3-1/TRBV3-2
clone size: -
D gene: -

CDR3 protein: CASSSPGLSSDGYTF
CDR3 DNA: TGTGCCAGCAGTTCCCCGGGACTTAGCTCGGATGGCTACACCTTC
J gene: TRBJ1-2
V gene: TRBV6-6
clone size: -
D gene: -

CDR3 protein: CASSLQAGSNTEAFF
CDR3 DNA: TGTGCCAGCAGCTTGCAGGCGGGGTCGAACACTGAAGCTTTCTTT
J gene: TRBJ1-1
V gene: TRBV13
clone size: few
D gene: -

CDR3 protein: CASSFVQANYGYTF
CDR3 DNA: TGTGCCAGCAGTTTCGTACAGGCGAACTATGGCTACACCTTC
J gene: TRBJ1-2
V gene: TRBV28
clone size: once
D gene: -

CDR3 protein: CASSPTWQSNTGELFF
CDR3 DNA: TGTGCCAGCTCACCTACGTGGCAGTCGAACACCGGGGAGCTGTTTTTT
J gene: TRBJ2-2
V gene: TRBV18
clone size: -
D gene: -

CDR3 protein: CSVTYAGANVLTF
CDR3 DNA: TGCAGCGTTACTTATGCTGGGGCCAACGTCCTGACTTTC
J gene: TRBJ2-6
V gene: TRBV29-1
clone size: -
D gene: -

CDR3 protein: CASSQGGLADYEQYF
CDR3 DNA: TGTGCCAGCAGCCAGGGGGGACTAGCGGACTACGAGCAGTACTTC
J gene: TRBJ2-7
V gene: TRBV4-2
clone size: few
D gene: TRBD2

CDR3 protein: CASSLGRENTEAFF
CDR3 DNA: TGCGCCAGCAGCTTGGGTCGGGAGAACACTGAAGCTTTCTTT
J gene: TRBJ1-1
V gene: TRBV5-1
clone size: -
D gene: -

CDR3 protein: CASSSGLAGSTDTQYF
CDR3 DNA: TGTGCCAGCAGCTCGGGACTAGCGGGGAGCACAGATACGCAGTATTTT
J gene: TRBJ2-3
V gene: TRBV7-9
clone size: -
D gene: TRBD2